One sample yielded the 23 T cell receptor beta chains listed below, sequenced in a study of technical replicates of blood from a handful of donors (dated by TCRdb to 2016 to 2017). The receptor library was made with the immunoSEQ multiplex PCR assay. Entries here come from immuneACCESS through TCRdb and include only in-frame sequences with V and J called. Some clones fail to appear in such tables; in the studies checked, an unresolved V gene covers under half of the shortfall, and the cause of the remainder is unknown. Within this sample are around 83,000 clones, with roughly 94% of them counted one time only. About 0.26% of the sample goes to the ten largest clones. The sample was T cells isolated from PBMCs. All receptors come from a human donor in good health.

The chain employs TRBV6-1 and TRBJ2-5; 12 nucleotides match TRBD2. This CDR3 comprises 16 residues. Unmatched junction bases numbered 5, after V lost 4 bases and J lost 2 bases. CDR1 is MNHNS and CDR2 is SASEGT in the germline V gene. CDR3 sequence (DNA): TGTGCCAGCAGTGTCGGGCTAGCGGGGGGGCAAGAGACCCAGTACTTC. It is translated as CASSVGLAGGQETQYF.

This chain connects TRBV6-5 to TRBJ1-2; possibly TRBD1 for D (6 bases). The germline V gene has CDR1 MNHEY and CDR2 SVGAGI. Between the trimmed V and J ends, which lost 7 bases and 12 bases, there was a span of 18 bases. The CDR3 contains 12 residues. The CDR3, as DNA: TGTGCCAGCACCGAATCGGCAGGGGTCCACACCTTC. Residues: CASTESAGVHTF.

This chain links TRBV2 with TRBJ2-3; 8 nucleotides line up with TRBD1. This CDR3 has 14 residues. After removal of 9 bases from V and 3 bases from J, the junction contained 8 bases not matched to a gene. Germline V CDR1 and CDR2: SNHLY, FYNNEI. CDR3: CARELDRVTDTQYF. In DNA form, the CDR3 reads TGTGCCAGAGAGTTGGACAGGGTGACAGATACGCAGTATTTT.

The rearrangement links TRBV11-3 to TRBJ2-7; TRBD2 aligns across 8 bases. After removal of 5 bases from V and 3 bases from J, the junction contained 12 bases not matched to a gene. Per the germline V gene, CDR1 is SGHNT and CDR2 is YENEEA. The CDR3 is 16 residues long. DNA of the CDR3: TGTGCCAGCAGCCTGCCTTGGGGGCGGGGGGACTACGAGCAGTACTTC. This translates into CASSLPWGRGDYEQYF. Together with reference TRBV11-3 and TRBJ2-7, the CDR3 gives the full variable domain: EAGVVQSPRYKIIEKKQPVAFWCNPISGHNTLYWYLQNLGQGPELLIRYENEEAVDDSQLPKDRFSAERLKGVDSTLKIQPAELGDSAVYLCASSLPWGRGDYEQYFGPGTRLTVT.

This chain links TRBV27 with TRBJ2-1, with TRBD2 matching over 12 bases. The CDR3 totals 16 residues. Germline V gene sequence: CDR1 MNHEY, CDR2 SMNVEV (reference sequence). The V and J ends lost 6 bases and 5 bases, in that order; junction bases with no gene match: 8. The CDR3: CASRTSGSSEDNEQFF. CDR3 bases: TGTGCCAGCAGGACTAGCGGGAGCTCCGAGGACAATGAGCAGTTCTTC.

This sequence joins TRBV6-6 and TRBJ1-2, with 7 positions matching TRBD1. V dropped 3 bases and J dropped 4; count of bases not matched to a gene: 11. This CDR3 region has 16 residues. The germline gives CDR1 MNHNY, CDR2 SVGAGI (reference sequence). Here the CDR3 DNA reads TGTGCCAGCAGTTATGATCGACAGGGAACCCCCTATGGCTACACCTTC. Its translation: CASSYDRQGTPYGYTF.

This chain connects TRBV9 to TRBJ2-7, with 9 nucleotides matching TRBD1. The V gene end was trimmed by 3 bases and the J gene end by 3 bases; junction bases not matched to a gene: 7. The V gene's germline CDR1 is SGDLS and CDR2 YYNGEE. The CDR3 has 15 amino acids. The CDR3 region is CASSGMGTGIYEQYF. The CDR3, as DNA: TGTGCCAGCAGCGGAATGGGGACAGGGATCTACGAGCAGTACTTC.

This chain links TRBV11-2 with TRBJ2-7; 8 nucleotides align to TRBD1. V lost 4 bases and J lost 3; bases outside the gene matches: 8. The CDR3 has 15 residues. Germline V gene sequence: CDR1 SGHAT, CDR2 FQNNGV. The CDR3 nucleotides read TGTGCCAGCAGCTCCATCCGACAGGGGCTCTACGAGCAGTACTTC. Its translation: CASSSIRQGLYEQYF.

The chain couples TRBV19 to TRBJ1-1; D may be TRBD1 (5 bases). Germline assignment: CDR1 LNHDA and CDR2 SQIVND (reference sequence). The V end lost 5 bases, the J end lost 4 bases, and 14 bases lay between the germline ends. The CDR3 extends over 14 amino acids. The CDR3 loop is CASSDRQGFTEAFF. CDR3 DNA: TGTGCCAGTAGTGATAGGCAGGGATTCACTGAAGCTTTCTTT.

This chain joins TRBV6-5 and TRBJ2-2; unclear D gene. Germline-derived CDR1 and CDR2 are MNHEY and SVGAGI. V was clipped by 6 bases and J by 6 bases, with 17 bases between them. The CDR3 is 15 amino acids. In DNA form, the CDR3 reads TGTGCCAGCAGCCGGAGATTTAGTCCGTCCGGGGAGCTGTTTTTT. It encodes CASSRRFSPSGELFF.

The rearrangement joins TRBV4-2 to TRBJ2-3; 11 bases are shared with TRBD2. The CDR3 contains 20 residues. V shed 0 bases, J shed 0 bases, and the junction held 11 bases outside the gene matches. The germline gives CDR1 LGHNA, CDR2 YNFKEQ. The DNA for the CDR3 is TGTGCCAGCAGCCAAGATCCTAGACTAGCGGGATTCTCTAGCACAGATACGCAGTATTTT. Its protein is CASSQDPRLAGFSSTDTQYF.

As DNA, the CDR3 is TGTGCCAGCAGTGAATTAAGGGACAGGTCGTCTGGGGCCAACGTCCTGACTTTC. It encodes CASSELRDRSSGANVLTF. The rearrangement uses TRBV6-1 and TRBJ2-6; 8 positions match TRBD1. This CDR3 has 18 residues. Per the germline V gene, CDR1 is MNHNS and CDR2 is SASEGT. V lost 2 bases and J lost 1; bases outside the gene matches: 7.

The chain carries TRBV6-1 and TRBJ2-7, with D possibly matching TRBD1 (6 bases). This CDR3 comprises 12 residues. Looked up from germline, CDR1 is MNHNS and CDR2 is SASEGT. The V end lost 6 bases, the J end lost 2 bases, and 8 bases lay between the germline ends. The CDR3 nucleotides read TGTGCCAGCAGGGACAGCGCCTACGAGCAGTACTTC. Translating it yields CASRDSAYEQYF.

The V call is TRBV4-1, the J call TRBJ2-7, with a weak D call TRBD2 (6 bases). Trimming took 8 bases from V and 7 from J, leaving 12 bases between them. From germline, CDR1 is MGHRA and CDR2 YSYEKL. There are 11 residues in the CDR3. For the CDR3, the DNA is TGCGCCAGCCCACTGGGGAGGGAGCAGTACTTC. Protein: CASPLGREQYF.

This rearrangement joins TRBV21-1 to TRBJ2-7; the table's TRBD2 call for D was not verified on the DNA. TRBV21-1 is listed as a pseudogene. This CDR3 region has 16 residues. In nucleotides, the CDR3 is TGTGCCAGCAGCAAAAACAAAACGGGAGGTTGGTACGAGCAGTACTTC. It yields the protein CASSKNKTGGWYEQYF.

The chain employs TRBV28 and TRBJ2-1, with 10 bases identical to TRBD2. V shed 11 bases, J shed 1 base, and the junction held 17 bases outside the gene matches. This CDR3 spans 18 amino acids. CDR1 MDHEN and CDR2 SYDVKM come from the germline V gene. Here the CDR3 reads CACPPSGSKPRSYNEQFF. Here the CDR3 DNA reads TGTGCCTGCCCGCCTAGCGGGAGCAAACCGCGATCCTACAATGAGCAGTTCTTC.

V usage is TRBV5-5 and J usage is TRBJ1-1; D gene unclear. The CDR3 spans 16 residues. V was clipped by 3 bases and J by 0 bases, with 15 bases between them. Germline values: CDR1 SGHKS, CDR2 YYEKEE (reference sequence). This CDR3 reads CASSWRPDSMNTEAFF. CDR3 DNA sequence: TGTGCCAGCAGCTGGCGCCCAGATAGCATGAACACTGAAGCTTTCTTT.

This clone is a singleton in its sample. The V call is TRBV15, the J call TRBJ2-1, with no clear D. The CDR3 extends over 13 amino acids. V was clipped by 0 bases and J by 6 bases, with 6 bases between them. Germline assignment: CDR1 LNHNV and CDR2 YYDKDF (reference sequence). CDR3 in DNA: TGTGCCACCAGCAGAGATAAGCCCAATGAGCAGTTCTTC. Protein sequence: CATSRDKPNEQFF.

J is TRBJ2-7 and V is TRBV19; D perhaps matches TRBD2 (5 bases). There are 15 residues in the CDR3. The V end lost 3 bases, the J end lost 4 bases, and 16 bases lay between the germline ends. Germline CDR1 is LNHDA and CDR2 is SQIVND (reference sequence). CDR3 sequence: CASSIRGGKSYEQYF. In DNA, the CDR3 is TGTGCCAGTAGTATTCGAGGAGGCAAATCTTACGAGCAGTACTTC. Full variable domain (missing parts from reference TRBV19 and TRBJ2-7): DGGITQSPKYLFRKEGQNVTLSCEQNLNHDAMYWYRQDPGQGLRLIYYSQIVNDFQKGDIAEGYSVSREKKESFPLTVTSAQKNPTAFYLCASSIRGGKSYEQYFGPGTRLTVT.

The V and J genes are TRBV18 and TRBJ1-5; the D is unclear. Trimming removed 4 bases from V and 6 bases from J, with 16 bases in between. The length of the CDR3 is 15 residues. Germline V gives CDR1 KGHSH, CDR2 LQKENI. CDR3 sequence: CASSQYAGWVQPQHF. CDR3 in DNA: TGTGCCAGCTCACAGTATGCGGGGTGGGTTCAGCCCCAGCATTTT.

The rearrangement uses TRBV7-3 and TRBJ2-5, with 10 bases matching TRBD2. Trimming at V came to 1 base and at J to 5 bases, leaving 4 bases not matched to a gene. The CDR3 consists of 15 residues. From germline, CDR1 is SGHTA and CDR2 FQGTGA. The CDR3 is CASSLRAGGRETQYF. CDR3 nucleotide sequence: TGTGCCAGCAGCTTAAGAGCGGGGGGGCGGGAGACCCAGTACTTC.

The CDR3 DNA reads TGTGCCAGCAGTCGAACAGGGGATCAGCCCCAGCATTTT. Translation: CASSRTGDQPQHF. The chain uses TRBV6-5 and TRBJ1-5; TRBD1 agrees at 7 bases. The CDR3 is 13 residues long. CDR1 is MNHEY, CDR2 SVGAGI, per germline. Trimming removed 5 bases from V and 5 bases from J; junction bases left unmatched: 3.

This chain uses TRBV5-1 with TRBJ1-1, with a tentative D call TRBD1 (5 bases). Looked up from germline, CDR1 is SGHRS and CDR2 is YFSETQ. The CDR3 spans 17 residues. V lost 0 bases and J 5 bases, leaving 20 bases between the germline ends. The CDR3 region is CASSLAPGNWGDTEAFF. In DNA, the CDR3 is TGCGCCAGCAGCTTGGCTCCGGGAAATTGGGGGGATACTGAAGCTTTCTTT.